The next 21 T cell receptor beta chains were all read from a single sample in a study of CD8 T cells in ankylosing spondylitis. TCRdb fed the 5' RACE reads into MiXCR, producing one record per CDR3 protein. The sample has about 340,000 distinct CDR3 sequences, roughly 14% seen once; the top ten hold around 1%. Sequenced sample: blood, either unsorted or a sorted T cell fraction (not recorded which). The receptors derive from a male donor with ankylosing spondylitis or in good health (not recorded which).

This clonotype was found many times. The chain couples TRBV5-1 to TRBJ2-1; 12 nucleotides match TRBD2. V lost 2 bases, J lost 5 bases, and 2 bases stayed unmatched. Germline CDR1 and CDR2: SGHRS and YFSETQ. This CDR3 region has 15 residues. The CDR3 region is CASSFLAGGNNEQFF. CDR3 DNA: TGCGCCAGCAGCTTTCTAGCGGGGGGGAACAATGAGCAGTTCTTC.

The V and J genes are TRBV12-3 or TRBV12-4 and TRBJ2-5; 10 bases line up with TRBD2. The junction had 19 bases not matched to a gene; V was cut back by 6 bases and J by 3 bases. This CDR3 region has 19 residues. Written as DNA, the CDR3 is TGTGCCAGCAGGGGTCCTTGGGGGGGCGTAGCGGGAGGTAAAGAGACCCAGTACTTC. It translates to CASRGPWGGVAGGKETQYF.

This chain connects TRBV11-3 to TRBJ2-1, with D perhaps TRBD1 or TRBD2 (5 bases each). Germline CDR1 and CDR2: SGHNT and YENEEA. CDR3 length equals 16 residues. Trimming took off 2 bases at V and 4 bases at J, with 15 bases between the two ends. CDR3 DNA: TGTGCCAGCAGCTTATTTGGGGGAGCCAGTTACAATGAGCAGTTCTTC. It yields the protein CASSLFGGASYNEQFF.

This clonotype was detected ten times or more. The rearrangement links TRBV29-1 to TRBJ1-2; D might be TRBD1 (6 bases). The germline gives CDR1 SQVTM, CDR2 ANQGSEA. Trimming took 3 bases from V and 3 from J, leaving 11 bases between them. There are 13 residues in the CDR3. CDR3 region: CSVDLQGHYGYTF. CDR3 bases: TGCAGCGTTGACCTACAGGGCCACTATGGCTACACCTTC.

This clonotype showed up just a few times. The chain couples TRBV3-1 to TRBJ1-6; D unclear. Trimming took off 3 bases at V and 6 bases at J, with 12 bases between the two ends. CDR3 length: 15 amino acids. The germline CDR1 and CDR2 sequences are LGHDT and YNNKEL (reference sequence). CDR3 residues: CASSHSDRSNSPLHF. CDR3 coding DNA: TGTGCCAGCAGCCATTCGGACCGGTCTAATTCACCCCTCCACTTT.

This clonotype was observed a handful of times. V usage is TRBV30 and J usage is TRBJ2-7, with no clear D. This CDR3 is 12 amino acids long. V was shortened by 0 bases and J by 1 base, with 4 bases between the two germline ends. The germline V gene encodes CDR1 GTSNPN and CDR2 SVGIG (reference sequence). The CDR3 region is CAWSVGSYEQYF. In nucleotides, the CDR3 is TGTGCCTGGAGTGTGGGGTCCTACGAGCAGTACTTC.

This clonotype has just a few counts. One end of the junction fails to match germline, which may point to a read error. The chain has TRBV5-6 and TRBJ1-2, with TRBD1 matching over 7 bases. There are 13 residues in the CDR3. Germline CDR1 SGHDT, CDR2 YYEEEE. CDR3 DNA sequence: TGTGCCAGCAGCCGCCTGAGACAGGGTGAAGTATCTTTC. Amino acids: CASSRLRQGEVSF.

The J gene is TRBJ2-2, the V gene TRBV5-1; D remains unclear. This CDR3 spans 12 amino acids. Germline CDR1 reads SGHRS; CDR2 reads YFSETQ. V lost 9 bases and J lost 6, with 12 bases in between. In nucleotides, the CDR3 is TGCGCCACCTCCTCTCGGGCCGGGGAGCTGTTTTTT. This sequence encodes CATSSRAGELFF.

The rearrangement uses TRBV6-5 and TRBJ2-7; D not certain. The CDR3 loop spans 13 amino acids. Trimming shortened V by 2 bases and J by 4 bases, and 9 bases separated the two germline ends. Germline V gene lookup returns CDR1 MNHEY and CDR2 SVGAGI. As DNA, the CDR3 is TGTGCCAGCAGTTACGGAGTCTCGTACGAGCAGTACTTC. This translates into CASSYGVSYEQYF.

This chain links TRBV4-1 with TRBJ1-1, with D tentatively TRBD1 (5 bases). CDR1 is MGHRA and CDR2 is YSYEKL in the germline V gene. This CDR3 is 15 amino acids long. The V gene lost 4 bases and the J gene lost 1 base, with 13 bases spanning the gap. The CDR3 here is CASSLQGTGNTEAFF. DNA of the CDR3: TGCGCCAGCAGCCTCCAGGGTACGGGGAACACTGAAGCTTTCTTT.

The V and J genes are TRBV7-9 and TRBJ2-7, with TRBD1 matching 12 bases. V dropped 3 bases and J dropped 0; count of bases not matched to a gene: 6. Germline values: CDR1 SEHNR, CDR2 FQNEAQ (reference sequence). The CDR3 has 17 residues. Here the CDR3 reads CASSFAGTGGLSYEQYF. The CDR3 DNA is TGTGCCAGCAGCTTTGCAGGGACAGGGGGCCTCTCCTACGAGCAGTACTTC. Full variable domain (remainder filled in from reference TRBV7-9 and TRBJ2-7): DTGVSQNPRHKITKRGQNVTFRCDPISEHNRLYWYRQTLGQGPEFLTYFQNEAQLEKSRLLSDRFSAERPKGSFSTLEIQRTEQGDSAMYLCASSFAGTGGLSYEQYFGPGTRLTVT.

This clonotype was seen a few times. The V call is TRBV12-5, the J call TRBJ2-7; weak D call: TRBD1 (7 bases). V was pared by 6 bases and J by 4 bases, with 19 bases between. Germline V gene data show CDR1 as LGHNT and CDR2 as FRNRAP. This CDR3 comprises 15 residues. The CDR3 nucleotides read TGTGCTAGTGGGCCTCAGGGGGGAATCCCTTACGAGCAGTACTTC. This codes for CASGPQGGIPYEQYF.

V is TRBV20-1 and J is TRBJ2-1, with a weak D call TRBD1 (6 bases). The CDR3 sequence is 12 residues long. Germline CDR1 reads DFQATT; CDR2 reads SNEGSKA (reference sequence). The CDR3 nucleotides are TGCAGCTTAGAGGGGGTGAGCAATGAGCAGTTCTTC. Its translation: CSLEGVSNEQFF.

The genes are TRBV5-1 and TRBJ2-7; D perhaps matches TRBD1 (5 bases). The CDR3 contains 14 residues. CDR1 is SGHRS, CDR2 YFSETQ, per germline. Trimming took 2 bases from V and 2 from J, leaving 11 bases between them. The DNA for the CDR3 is TGCGCCAGCAGCTTTGAAGGGGCCACCTACGAGCAGTACTTC. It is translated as CASSFEGATYEQYF.

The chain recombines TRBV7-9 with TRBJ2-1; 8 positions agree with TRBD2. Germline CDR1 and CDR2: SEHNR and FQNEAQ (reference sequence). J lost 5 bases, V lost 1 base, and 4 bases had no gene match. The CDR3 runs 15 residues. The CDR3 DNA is TGTGCCAGCAGCTTAGATTCTAGCGGGCACAATGAGCAGTTCTTC. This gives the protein CASSLDSSGHNEQFF.

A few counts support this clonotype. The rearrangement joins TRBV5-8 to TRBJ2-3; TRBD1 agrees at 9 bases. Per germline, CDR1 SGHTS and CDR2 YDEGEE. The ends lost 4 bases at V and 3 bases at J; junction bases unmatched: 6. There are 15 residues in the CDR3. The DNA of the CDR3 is TGTGCCAGCAGCCGTGGACAGGGGAATACAGATACGCAGTATTTT. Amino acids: CASSRGQGNTDTQYF.

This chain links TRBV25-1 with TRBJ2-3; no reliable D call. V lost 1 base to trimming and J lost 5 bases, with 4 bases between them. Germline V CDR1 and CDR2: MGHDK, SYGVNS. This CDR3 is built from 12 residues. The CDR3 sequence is CASSESLDTQYF. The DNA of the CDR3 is TGTGCCAGCAGTGAATCACTAGATACGCAGTATTTT.

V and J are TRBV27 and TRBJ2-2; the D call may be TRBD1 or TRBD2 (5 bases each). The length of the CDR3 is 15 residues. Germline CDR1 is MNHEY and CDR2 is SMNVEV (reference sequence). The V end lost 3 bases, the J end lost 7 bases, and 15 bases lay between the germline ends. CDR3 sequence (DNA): TGTGCCAGCAGTTTGGCACAGAGAGGGGTCGGGGAGCTGTTTTTT. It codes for CASSLAQRGVGELFF.

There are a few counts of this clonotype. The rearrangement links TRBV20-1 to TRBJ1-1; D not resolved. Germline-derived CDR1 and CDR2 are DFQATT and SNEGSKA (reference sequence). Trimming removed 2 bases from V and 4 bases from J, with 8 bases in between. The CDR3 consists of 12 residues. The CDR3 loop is CSARIFGTEAFF. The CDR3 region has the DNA TGCAGTGCTAGAATATTCGGCACTGAAGCTTTCTTT.

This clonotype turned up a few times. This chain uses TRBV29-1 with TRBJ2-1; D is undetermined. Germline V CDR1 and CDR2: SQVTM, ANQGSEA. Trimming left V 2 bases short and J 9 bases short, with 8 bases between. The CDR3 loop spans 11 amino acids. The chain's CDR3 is CSVELAIEQFF. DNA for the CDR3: TGCAGCGTTGAACTGGCGATTGAGCAGTTCTTC.

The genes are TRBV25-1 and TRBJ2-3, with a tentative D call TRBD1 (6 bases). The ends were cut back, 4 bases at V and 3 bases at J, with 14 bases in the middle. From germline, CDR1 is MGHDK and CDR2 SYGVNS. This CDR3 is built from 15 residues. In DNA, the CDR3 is TGTGCCAGCAGTGCTACAGGGTCGGGGACAGATACGCAGTATTTT. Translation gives CASSATGSGTDTQYF. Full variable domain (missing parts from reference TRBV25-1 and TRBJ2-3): EADIYQTPRYLVIGTGKKITLECSQTMGHDKMYWYQQDPGMELHLIHYSYGVNSTEKGDLSSESTVSRIRTEHFPLTLESARPSHTSQYLCASSATGSGTDTQYFGPGTRLTVL.